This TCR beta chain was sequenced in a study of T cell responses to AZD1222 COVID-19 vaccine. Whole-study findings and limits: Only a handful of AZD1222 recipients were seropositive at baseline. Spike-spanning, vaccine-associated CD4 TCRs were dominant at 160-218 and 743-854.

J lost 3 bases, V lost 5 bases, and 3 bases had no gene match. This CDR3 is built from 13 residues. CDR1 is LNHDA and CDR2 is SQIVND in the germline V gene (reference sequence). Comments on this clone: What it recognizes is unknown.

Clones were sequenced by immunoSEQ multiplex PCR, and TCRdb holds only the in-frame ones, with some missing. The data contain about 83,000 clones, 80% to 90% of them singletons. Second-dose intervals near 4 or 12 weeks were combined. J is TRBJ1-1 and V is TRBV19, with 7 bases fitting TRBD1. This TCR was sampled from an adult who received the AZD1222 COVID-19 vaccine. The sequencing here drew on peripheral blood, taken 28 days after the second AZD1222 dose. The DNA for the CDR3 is TGTGCCAGTAGTCCCGACAGGGACACTGAAGCTTTCTTT. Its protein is CASSPDRDTEAFF. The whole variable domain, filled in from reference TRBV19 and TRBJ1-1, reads DGGITQSPKYLFRKEGQNVTLSCEQNLNHDAMYWYRQDPGQGLRLIYYSQIVNDFQKGDIAEGYSVSREKKESFPLTVTSAQKNPTAFYLCASSPDRDTEAFFGQGTRLTVV.